This entry lists 9 T cell receptor beta chains sequenced from one sample in a study of technical replicates of blood from a few donors (dated by TCRdb to the late 2010s). The library was made by the immunoSEQ multiplex PCR assay. TCRdb provides this immuneACCESS table in a form limited to in-frame rearrangements. Some clones are lacking; in checked studies, under half of them reflect an unresolved V gene, and why the rest are absent is not known. Counted in this sample were over 55,000 clones; around 87% of them appeared once. Clones ranked in the top ten supply about 5.2% of the sample. Sequenced sample: PBMCs. Source of these receptors: a human donor in good health. Some clones in this sample may be carry-over from other donors' samples.

This chain uses TRBV7-8 with TRBJ1-1, with no clear D. The ends were cut back, 2 bases at V and 2 bases at J, with 6 bases in the middle. In germline, CDR1 is SGHVS, CDR2 FQNEAQ. The CDR3 has 13 residues. Written as DNA, the CDR3 is TGTGCCAGCAGCTTAAGACAAAACACTGAAGCTTTCTTT. Amino acids: CASSLRQNTEAFF.

The chain combines TRBV2 with TRBJ1-2; 9 bases fit TRBD1. The CDR3 totals 16 residues. The germline CDR1 and CDR2 sequences are SNHLY and FYNNEI. J lost 1 base, V lost 9 bases, and 12 bases had no gene match. In DNA form, the CDR3 reads TGTGCCAGAGAGGAGATTGTGGGACAGGGTAACTATGGCTACACCTTC. Its protein product is CAREEIVGQGNYGYTF.

The rearrangement uses TRBV10-3 and TRBJ2-7; D possibly corresponds to TRBD2 (6 bases). Germline-derived CDR1 and CDR2 are ENHRY and SYGVKD. The CDR3 runs to 13 residues. Trimming removed 2 bases at V and 5 bases at J, with 10 bases between. The CDR3 reads CAISENPSDEQYF. The CDR3 nucleotides are TGTGCCATCAGTGAGAATCCTAGCGACGAGCAGTACTTC.

This chain uses TRBV5-1 with TRBJ1-1; D unresolved. The length of the CDR3 is 14 residues. V lost 4 bases and J lost 5, with 15 bases in between. Germline values: CDR1 SGHRS, CDR2 YFSETQ. Here the CDR3 DNA reads TGCGCCAGCAGCCAATCCGCCGGAGGGACTGAAGCTTTCTTT. It yields the protein CASSQSAGGTEAFF. The variable domain in full, with the rest retrieved from reference TRBV5-1 and TRBJ1-1, is KAGVTQTPRYLIKTRGQQVTLSCSPISGHRSVSWYQQTPGQGLQFLFEYFSETQRNKGNFPGRFSGRQFSNSRSEMNVSTLELGDSALYLCASSQSAGGTEAFFGQGTRLTVV.

This clone was recorded a few times. The chain links TRBV30 to TRBJ1-1; D gene unclear. The V and J ends lost 0 bases and 4 bases respectively, with 6 bases between them. CDR3 length: 12 amino acids. CDR1 and CDR2 (germline): GTSNPN, SVGIG (reference sequence). The CDR3 sequence is CAWSVTGTEAFF. The CDR3 DNA reads TGTGCCTGGAGTGTAACCGGCACTGAAGCTTTCTTT.

The chain is built from TRBV7-9 and TRBJ2-6; D possibly corresponds to TRBD2 (5 bases). The CDR3 contains 16 residues. The V gene's germline CDR1 is SEHNR and CDR2 FQNEAQ (reference sequence). Deletions cut 5 bases from V and 1 base from J, with 12 bases between. The CDR3 sequence: CASSALEGSGANVLTF. CDR3 DNA: TGTGCCAGCAGCGCCCTAGAGGGATCTGGGGCCAACGTCCTGACTTTC.

This clone appeared a single time. The rearrangement uses TRBV6-5 and TRBJ1-3; possible D gene TRBD1, 5 bases. Germline CDR1 and CDR2: MNHEY and SVGAGI. Trimming stripped 5 bases from V and 0 bases from J, with 11 bases between. CDR3 length: 15 amino acids. Written as DNA, the CDR3 is TGTGCCAGCAGTAGGGACTCCAGCTCTGGAAACACCATATATTTT. Translating it yields CASSRDSSSGNTIYF.

V usage is TRBV9 and J usage is TRBJ1-2; the D is unclear. CDR1 is SGDLS, CDR2 YYNGEE, per germline. With 0 bases removed from V and 0 bases from J, the gap between germline ends came to 9 bases. There are 15 residues in the CDR3. The CDR3 DNA is TGTGCCAGCAGCGTAGGTGCAGGAACTAACTATGGCTACACCTTC. It encodes CASSVGAGTNYGYTF.

The rearrangement uses TRBV19 and TRBJ1-2; unclear D gene. Germline-derived CDR1 and CDR2 are LNHDA and SQIVND (reference sequence). The V end lost 5 bases, the J end lost 0 bases, and 10 bases lay between the germline ends. The CDR3 runs 14 residues. For the CDR3, the DNA is TGTGCCAGTAGTTTCGCCGGGACTAACTATGGCTACACCTTC. Translation: CASSFAGTNYGYTF. Full variable domain (rest looked up from reference TRBV19 and TRBJ1-2): DGGITQSPKYLFRKEGQNVTLSCEQNLNHDAMYWYRQDPGQGLRLIYYSQIVNDFQKGDIAEGYSVSREKKESFPLTVTSAQKNPTAFYLCASSFAGTNYGYTFGSGTRLTVV.